A selection of T cell receptor beta chains follows, all from one sample in a study of CD8 T cells in ankylosing spondylitis. TCRdb analysed the 5' RACE reads with MiXCR anew, one entry per CDR3 protein. The sample contains under 55,000 distinct CDR3 sequences, approximately 8% of which appear only once. Material: blood, either unsorted or a sorted T cell fraction (not recorded which). These receptors came from a female donor with ankylosing spondylitis or in good health (not recorded which). CDR3s include the opening cysteine and the closing phenylalanine or tryptophan. The order of the fields is J gene, clone size, V gene, CDR3 protein. Size tells how often a clone was seen (once, few, many) or the class of an expanded clone, and some rows leave it out.

J gene: TRBJ2-1
clone size: many
V gene: TRBV5-1
CDR3 protein: CASSYRGHEQFF

J gene: TRBJ2-1
clone size: few
V gene: TRBV30
CDR3 protein: CAWSGQGTYNEQFF

J gene: TRBJ1-5
clone size: many
V gene: TRBV20-1
CDR3 protein: CSAVRDRSNQPQHF

J gene: TRBJ2-2
clone size: many
V gene: TRBV7-8
CDR3 protein: CASSLNSLYTYTGELFF

J gene: TRBJ2-3
clone size: many
V gene: TRBV12-3/TRBV12-4
CDR3 protein: CASRPGPSTDTQYF

J gene: TRBJ2-2
clone size: many
V gene: TRBV20-1
CDR3 protein: CSARGPNTGELFF

J gene: TRBJ1-2
clone size: many
V gene: TRBV3-1
CDR3 protein: CASSLSGGGLRGYTF

J gene: TRBJ1-5
clone size: NA
V gene: TRBV7-2
CDR3 protein: CASSFAGRNQPQHF

J gene: TRBJ2-1
clone size: many
V gene: TRBV5-6
CDR3 protein: CASSLLAGGLNEQFF

J gene: TRBJ1-5
clone size: many
V gene: TRBV6-1
CDR3 protein: CASSNGQINQPQHF

J gene: TRBJ2-1
clone size: many
V gene: TRBV5-1
CDR3 protein: CASSPRDRASNEQFF

J gene: TRBJ2-1
clone size: many
V gene: TRBV5-5
CDR3 protein: CASSPRESGGARNEQFF

J gene: TRBJ1-1
clone size: many
V gene: TRBV5-1
CDR3 protein: CASSFASANTEAFF

J gene: TRBJ1-1
clone size: many
V gene: TRBV5-1
CDR3 protein: CASSSTGGNTEAFF

J gene: TRBJ1-2
clone size: many
V gene: TRBV27
CDR3 protein: CASSLSRGGGPTGYTF

J gene: TRBJ1-5
clone size: many
V gene: TRBV21-1
CDR3 protein: CARSTRQEHNQPQHF

J gene: TRBJ2-1
clone size: medium-sized
V gene: TRBV2
CDR3 protein: CASSSGGAYNEQFF